This T cell receptor (beta chain) was sequenced for a study of T-cell reconstitution after alpha-beta-depleted transplantation in children. Whole-study findings and limits: T-cell counts and diversity were attributed mostly to newly produced T cells one year after transplant. Some patients showed high day-60 TCRbeta diversity, which derived from surviving recipient T cells and thymic progenitors. Expanded clones from the graft, numbering several hundred, reportedly supplied alpha-beta T cells about two months after transplant.

This clonotype occurred a few times. The antigen remains undetermined. It was with unique molecular identifiers that the TCRbeta library was prepared. A single record per CDR3 protein comes from TCRdb applying MiXCR to the PCR reads. The table shows about a million distinct CDR3 sequences, with about 30% occurring only once. CDR3 size: 15 residues. Trimming stripped 7 bases from V and 0 bases from J, with 10 bases between. The chain has TRBV12-3 or TRBV12-4 and TRBJ2-6; the D is unclear. The origin of this receptor is a boy in the first two years of life who had a stem cell transplant for SCID, so the T cells may come from the graft donor. Specimen: PBMCs, mostly from graft donor cells, collected 360 days after TCRalphabeta/CD19-depleted stem cell transplant. CDR3 in DNA: TGTGCCAGCACCCTGACCGGCTCTGGGGCCAACGTCCTGACTTTC. Residues: CASTLTGSGANVLTF.